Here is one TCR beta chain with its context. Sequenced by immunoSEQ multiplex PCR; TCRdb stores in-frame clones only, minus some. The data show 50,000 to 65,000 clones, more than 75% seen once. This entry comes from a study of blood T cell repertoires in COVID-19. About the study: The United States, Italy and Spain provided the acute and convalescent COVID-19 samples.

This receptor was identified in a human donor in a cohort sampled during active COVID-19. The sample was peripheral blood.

This CDR3 is CASKASGGTGELFF. In DNA, the CDR3 is TGTGCCAGCAAAGCTAGCGGGGGCACCGGGGAGCTGTTTTTT. This chain joins TRBV6-5 and TRBJ2-2; 10 bases fit TRBD2. Looked up from germline, CDR1 is MNHEY and CDR2 is SVGAGI. The CDR3 is 14 residues long. V was pared by 7 bases and J by 4 bases, with 3 bases of the junction left unmatched.